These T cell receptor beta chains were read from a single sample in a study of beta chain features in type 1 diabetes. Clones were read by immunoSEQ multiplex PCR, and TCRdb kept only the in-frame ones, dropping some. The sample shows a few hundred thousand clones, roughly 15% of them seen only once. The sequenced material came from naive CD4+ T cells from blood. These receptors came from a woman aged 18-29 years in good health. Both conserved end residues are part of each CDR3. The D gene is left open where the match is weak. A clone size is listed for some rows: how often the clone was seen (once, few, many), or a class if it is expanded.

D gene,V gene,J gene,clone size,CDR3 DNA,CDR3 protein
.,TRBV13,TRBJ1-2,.,TGTGCCAGCAGCTTAGTGGGCTCCCGACGGCCTAACTATGGCTACACCTTC,CASSLVGSRRPNYGYTF
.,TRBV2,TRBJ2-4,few,TGTGCCAGCAGAGCCGAGCCTACCAGGAACCTAGCCAAAAACATTCAGTACTTC,CASRAEPTRNLAKNIQYF
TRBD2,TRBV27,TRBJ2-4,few,TGTGCCAGCAGCCCCCCCGCGGGGGGGGCTCACTTC,CASSPPAGGAHF
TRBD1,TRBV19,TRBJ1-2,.,TGTGCCAGTAGTACAGGGGGAGCCTTACTCTATGGCTACACCTTC,CASSTGGALLYGYTF
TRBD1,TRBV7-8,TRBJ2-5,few,TGTGCCAGCAGCCTACTTTGGGGGACAGGGAGCCAAGAGACCCAGTACTTC,CASSLLWGTGSQETQYF
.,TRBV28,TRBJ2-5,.,TGTGCCAGCAAACTCCAAGAGACCCAGTACTTC,CASKLQETQYF
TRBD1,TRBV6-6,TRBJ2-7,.,TGTGCCAGCAGTTATGTCCCCCGGGACAGCTACGAGCAGTACTTC,CASSYVPRDSYEQYF
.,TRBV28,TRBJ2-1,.,TGTGCCAGCAGTTTAAACAGTCGAGGGGGTTACAATGAGCAGTTCTTC,CASSLNSRGGYNEQFF
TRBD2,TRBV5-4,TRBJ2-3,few,TGTGCCAGCAGCCCACTAGCGGGAGGCACAGATACGCAGTATTTT,CASSPLAGGTDTQYF
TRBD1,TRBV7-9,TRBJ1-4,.,TGTGCCAGCAGAGATACAGGGGCTGGTAATGAAAAACTGTTTTTT,CASRDTGAGNEKLFF
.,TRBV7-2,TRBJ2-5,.,TGTGCCAGCAGCTTTGCAGTTCAAGAGACCCAGTACTTC,CASSFAVQETQYF
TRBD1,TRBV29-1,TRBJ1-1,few,TGCAGCGTGGGGACAGACGTGAACACTGAAGCTTTCTTT,CSVGTDVNTEAFF
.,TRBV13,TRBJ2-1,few,TGTGCCAGCAGCCATGACTATGAGCAGTTCTTC,CASSHDYEQFF
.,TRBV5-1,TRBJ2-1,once,TGCGCCAGCTCTCGGCGCGGGGACTCCTACAATGAGCAGTTCTTC,CASSRRGDSYNEQFF
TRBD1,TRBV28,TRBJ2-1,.,TGTGCCAGCAGTTTAATATTGGCGACAGGGGATAATGAGCAGTTCTTC,CASSLILATGDNEQFF
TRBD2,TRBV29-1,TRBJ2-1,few,TGCAGCGTTGAAATCCCTAGCGGGAGTCTGGTTAGCTCCTACAATGAGCAGTTCTTC,CSVEIPSGSLVSSYNEQFF
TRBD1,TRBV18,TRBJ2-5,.,TGTGCCAGCTCCCACAGCCCTATGGACAGGAGGGAGACCCAGTACTTC,CASSHSPMDRRETQYF
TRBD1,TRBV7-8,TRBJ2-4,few,TGTGCCAGCAGCGTACAGGGGGCCAAAAACATTCAGTACTTC,CASSVQGAKNIQYF
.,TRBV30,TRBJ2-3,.,TGTGCCTTCCGGGACTCCGGCACAGATACGCAGTATTTT,CAFRDSGTDTQYF
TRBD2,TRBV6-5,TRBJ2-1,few,TGTGCCAGCAGTTCGGGGACTAGCGGATCCTACAATGAGCAGTTCTTC,CASSSGTSGSYNEQFF
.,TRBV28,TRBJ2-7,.,TGTGCCAGCAGCCCGGAGTGGGCCTACGAGCAGTACTTC,CASSPEWAYEQYF
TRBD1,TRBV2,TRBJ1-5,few,TGTGCCAGCAGTTGGGGACAGGGTAGGCAGCCCCAGCATTTT,CASSWGQGRQPQHF